Listed below are T cell receptor beta chains from one sample, sequenced in a study of blood T cells in healthy people across ages. TCRdb independently ran MiXCR on the 5' RACE reads; one entry per CDR3 protein. The repertoire consists of about 1.6 million distinct CDR3 sequences, with around 35% occurring once and the leading ten covering approximately 10%. Source material: blood. These TCRs come from a woman aged 25-40 years in good health. Both conserved end residues are part of each CDR3. A D gene is named only where the DNA matches it firmly. Size tells how often a clone was seen (once, few, many) or the class of an expanded clone, and some rows leave it out.

d_gene,abundance,j_gene,len,v_gene,CDR3aa
-,-,TRBJ2-7,13,TRBV28,CASSSTVTYKQYF
TRBD1,-,TRBJ2-7,14,TRBV10-3,CAITRDRDGGEQYF
TRBD2,few,TRBJ2-7,12,TRBV20-1,CSAVGLAHEQYF
TRBD2,-,TRBJ2-5,16,TRBV20-1,CSAGTSGGPGQEAQYF
-,-,TRBJ1-5,13,TRBV6-1,CASSEGRWRPQHF
-,-,TRBJ2-7,14,TRBV9,CASSVAQSSYEQYF
-,once,-,14,TRBV20-1,CSARERLVYNEQYF
-,many,TRBJ2-3,12,TRBV7-2,CASSLGAGGEYF
-,-,TRBJ2-5,15,TRBV7-8,CASSLAGATMKTQYF
TRBD2,-,TRBJ2-1,16,TRBV25-1,CASSLELGAGGNEQFF
TRBD2,-,TRBJ2-5,17,TRBV4-1,CASSQEKLRGGGETQYF
-,few,TRBJ1-2,14,TRBV7-9,CASSLAHSDYGYTF
TRBD2,-,TRBJ2-7,16,TRBV3-1,CASSHGRLAGVYEQYF
-,-,TRBJ1-2,16,TRBV20-1,CSARERGAGSNYGYTF
-,many,TRBJ2-1,16,TRBV7-2,CASSPGTGWSYNEQFF
-,few,TRBJ2-3,17,TRBV7-2,CASSLILMAIRTDTQYF
TRBD1,few,TRBJ1-1,14,TRBV12-3/TRBV12-4,CASSLDRGHPEAFF
TRBD1,few,TRBJ1-2,15,TRBV4-1,CASSPTTGGDYGYTF
TRBD1,-,TRBJ2-5,13,TRBV28,CASSWGQPETQYF
TRBD2,few,TRBJ2-1,15,TRBV2,CASTSGGSSYNEQFF
TRBD2,many,TRBJ2-5,16,TRBV5-1,CASSLGTSGGQETQYF
-,-,TRBJ2-5,13,TRBV7-8,CASSPHQGETQYF
-,-,TRBJ1-1,13,TRBV20-1,CSARDIKNTEAFF
-,few,TRBJ1-2,12,TRBV7-2,CASSWGKGGYTF
-,-,TRBJ1-1,11,TRBV10-2,CASSDRVVAFF
TRBD1,few,TRBJ2-3,15,TRBV20-1,CSARDPGQSTDTQYF
-,-,TRBJ2-5,15,TRBV5-1,CASSLTPNRGETQYF
-,-,TRBJ1-1,17,TRBV27,CASSPYRQSSMNTEAFF
TRBD2,-,TRBJ2-7,14,TRBV7-6,CVSSPRSGAYEQYF
-,few,TRBJ2-3,14,TRBV12-3/TRBV12-4,CASSQRTPSDTQYF
-,-,TRBJ2-1,14,TRBV5-1,CASSFEGLYNEQFF
TRBD1,-,TRBJ2-1,15,TRBV5-1,CASSMTGGAGNEQFF
TRBD2,-,TRBJ2-5,17,TRBV4-1,CASSRSLGLAGQDTQYF
-,few,TRBJ2-4,15,TRBV12-3/TRBV12-4,CASSTPSRAKNIQYF
TRBD1,-,TRBJ2-2,16,TRBV5-1,CASSSWTGTNTGELFF
-,-,TRBJ1-5,16,TRBV4-1,CASSQEPAATDQPQHF
-,-,TRBJ2-1,16,TRBV27,CASCDPASEVVNEQFF
-,-,TRBJ2-7,13,TRBV28,CASNQWGPYEQYF
-,-,TRBJ2-1,16,TRBV6-5,CASSYSLGRAYNEQFF